These T cell receptor beta chains were read from a single sample in a study of T cell responses to AZD1222 COVID-19 vaccine. TCRdb's table, derived via immunoSEQ multiplex PCR, lists solely in-frame clones and lacks some. The data contain tens of thousands of clones, roughly nine tenths of them seen just once; the ten biggest clones take up less than 4%. The material sequenced was peripheral blood, taken 28 days after the second AZD1222 dose. These receptors originate from an adult who received the AZD1222 COVID-19 vaccine. The CDR3 runs from the conserved cysteine through the conserved F or W. The D gene is left open where the match is weak. Clone sizes are given selectively: once, few, many, or a class where the clone is expanded.

V,size,J,D,CDR3,DNA
TRBV9,NA,TRBJ2-7,NA,CASSVAPGAPYEQYF,TGTGCCAGCAGCGTAGCCCCGGGGGCTCCCTACGAGCAGTACTTC
TRBV5-1,NA,TRBJ2-1,NA,CASSGIVGARYNEQFF,TGCGCCAGCAGCGGGATCGTGGGTGCGCGCTACAATGAGCAGTTCTTC
TRBV6-5,NA,TRBJ2-2,NA,CASSYRRGNTGELFF,TGTGCCAGCAGTTACCGGCGGGGGAACACCGGGGAGCTGTTTTTT
TRBV6-5,NA,TRBJ1-4,NA,CASSKQGGDEKLFF,TGTGCCAGCAGCAAACAGGGTGGGGATGAAAAACTGTTTTTT
TRBV5-8,NA,TRBJ2-5,NA,CASSISYLKYQETQYF,TGTGCCAGCAGCATATCCTACCTCAAGTACCAAGAGACCCAGTACTTC
TRBV2,NA,TRBJ1-2,TRBD1,CASSGTGHGYTF,TGTGCCAGCAGCGGGACAGGCCATGGCTACACCTTC
TRBV5-1,NA,TRBJ1-2,TRBD1,CASSPRTGNPNYGYTF,TGCGCCAGCAGCCCGCGGACAGGGAATCCTAACTATGGCTACACCTTC
TRBV6-5,NA,TRBJ1-1,TRBD1,CASSKDRAKNTEAFF,TGTGCCAGCAGCAAAGACAGGGCCAAGAACACTGAAGCTTTCTTT
TRBV6-5,NA,TRBJ1-2,NA,CASSYAAASYGYTF,TGTGCCAGCAGTTACGCGGCAGCTTCTTATGGCTACACCTTC
TRBV19,few,TRBJ1-5,NA,CASGRGLINQPQHF,TGTGCCAGTGGTAGAGGACTCATCAATCAGCCCCAGCATTTT
TRBV12-5,many,TRBJ1-2,TRBD1,CASGLGSGGAGYTF,TGTGCTAGTGGTTTGGGATCAGGGGGGGCTGGCTACACCTTC
TRBV28,NA,TRBJ2-1,NA,CASGDYNEQFF,TGTGCCAGCGGGGACTACAATGAGCAGTTCTTC
TRBV18,NA,TRBJ2-5,TRBD1,CASSPPGQGQTQYF,TGTGCCAGCTCACCACCGGGACAGGGGCAGACCCAGTACTTC
TRBV7-9,NA,TRBJ2-7,NA,CASSFPRTDPISPYEQYF,TGTGCCAGCAGCTTCCCCAGAACCGATCCAATAAGCCCCTACGAGCAGTACTTC
TRBV19,few,TRBJ1-5,NA,CASIGGHVDYSNQPQHF,TGTGCCAGTATTGGGGGACACGTAGACTATAGCAATCAGCCCCAGCATTTT
TRBV19,NA,TRBJ1-1,TRBD1,CASSTNRGYAEAFF,TGTGCCAGTAGTACTAACAGGGGTTATGCTGAAGCTTTCTTT
TRBV29-1,NA,TRBJ1-1,NA,CSVGMGAMNTEAFF,TGCAGCGTTGGAATGGGGGCGATGAACACTGAAGCTTTCTTT
TRBV6-2/TRBV6-3,NA,TRBJ2-2,NA,CASSYSGTQNTGELFF,TGTGCCAGCAGTTACTCCGGGACACAGAACACCGGGGAGCTGTTTTTT
TRBV18,few,TRBJ2-3,NA,CASSRTSTDTQYF,TGTGCCAGCTCACGGACTAGCACAGATACGCAGTATTTT
TRBV28,NA,TRBJ1-2,TRBD1,CASSLTGPVGGYGYTF,TGTGCCAGCAGTTTGACAGGGCCAGTGGGAGGCTATGGCTACACCTTC
TRBV15,NA,TRBJ1-3,NA,CATSRPGDSGNTIYF,TGTGCCACCAGCAGGCCAGGAGACTCTGGAAACACCATATATTTT
TRBV19,NA,TRBJ2-7,TRBD2,CASSPLSGGPSYEQYF,TGTGCCAGTAGTCCATTAAGCGGGGGCCCCTCCTACGAGCAGTACTTC
TRBV10-3,NA,TRBJ2-5,NA,CAISDLSQETQYF,TGTGCCATCAGTGATTTGTCCCAAGAGACCCAGTACTTC
TRBV6-5,NA,TRBJ1-5,TRBD1,CASRAIGTGYQPQHF,TGTGCCAGCAGGGCAATCGGGACAGGGTATCAGCCCCAGCATTTT
TRBV7-6,NA,TRBJ2-3,TRBD2,CASSLRRSGGVTDTQYF,TGTGCCAGCAGCTTACGGAGATCGGGGGGTGTAACAGATACGCAGTATTTT
TRBV13,few,TRBJ2-3,NA,CASSLRGSTDTQYF,TGTGCCAGCAGCTTGCGCGGGAGCACAGATACGCAGTATTTT
TRBV29-1,NA,TRBJ1-1,NA,CSVEPQGPNTEAFF,TGCAGCGTTGAACCCCAGGGACCGAACACTGAAGCTTTCTTT
TRBV11-2,NA,TRBJ1-3,NA,CASRPIRVGRPLPNTIYF,TGTGCCAGCAGACCGATCAGGGTGGGGAGGCCCCTGCCGAACACCATATATTTT
TRBV5-4,NA,TRBJ2-3,NA,CASSAVRVEDTQYF,TGTGCCAGCAGCGCGGTCCGAGTTGAGGATACGCAGTATTTT
TRBV28,NA,TRBJ1-5,NA,CASSWGVYQPQHF,TGTGCCAGCAGTTGGGGGGTGTACCAGCCCCAGCATTTT
TRBV2,NA,TRBJ2-7,NA,CASKRDTSTYEQYF,TGTGCCAGCAAGAGGGACACTTCTACCTACGAGCAGTACTTC
TRBV2,NA,TRBJ1-5,NA,CASRGGPNQPQHF,TGTGCCAGCAGGGGTGGGCCTAATCAGCCCCAGCATTTT
TRBV28,NA,TRBJ2-7,NA,CASKPIGDAYEQYF,TGTGCCAGCAAACCCATAGGGGACGCCTACGAGCAGTACTTC
TRBV14,NA,TRBJ2-1,TRBD1,CASSAGTDRQFF,TGTGCCAGCAGCGCCGGGACAGATCGGCAGTTCTTC
TRBV6-2/TRBV6-3,NA,TRBJ2-7,NA,CASSTPTGLMSYEQYF,TGTGCCAGCAGTACGCCTACAGGGTTAATGTCCTACGAGCAGTACTTC
TRBV18,NA,TRBJ1-4,NA,CASSPGANEKLFF,TGTGCCAGCTCACCTGGGGCAAATGAAAAACTGTTTTTT
TRBV25-1,NA,TRBJ2-7,NA,CAPRQEPLLTIYEQYF,TGTGCCCCCCGGCAGGAACCGCTTCTAACGATCTACGAGCAGTACTTC
TRBV7-9,NA,TRBJ1-5,NA,CASSLASNQPQHF,TGTGCCAGCAGCTTAGCCAGCAATCAGCCCCAGCATTTT
TRBV4-2,once,TRBJ2-2,NA,CASSQDPGRNTGELFF,TGTGCCAGCAGCCAAGATCCGGGCCGGAACACCGGGGAGCTGTTTTTT
TRBV19,NA,TRBJ2-5,NA,CASSIGQGYIETQYF,TGTGCCAGTAGTATCGGTCAGGGGTATATCGAGACCCAGTACTTC
TRBV7-6,once,TRBJ2-1,TRBD1,CASSLRDRPSDEQFF,TGTGCCAGCAGCCTCCGGGACAGGCCCTCTGATGAGCAGTTCTTC
TRBV19,NA,TRBJ2-7,NA,CASSIRESYEQYF,TGTGCCAGTAGTATAAGGGAGAGCTACGAGCAGTACTTC
TRBV2,NA,TRBJ1-3,NA,CASSGLQTTSGNTIYF,TGTGCCAGCAGTGGGCTTCAGACGACCTCTGGAAACACCATATATTTT
TRBV28,NA,TRBJ1-2,NA,CASSLSRVPYGYTF,TGTGCCAGCAGTTTATCGAGGGTACCCTATGGCTACACCTTC
TRBV5-4,NA,TRBJ2-7,NA,CASSLSLGVDYEQYF,TGTGCCAGCAGCTTGTCGCTTGGGGTGGACTACGAGCAGTACTTC
TRBV19,NA,TRBJ2-5,NA,CASSIGDTGETQYF,TGTGCCAGTAGTATAGGGGACACCGGGGAGACCCAGTACTTC
TRBV5-5,NA,TRBJ1-1,NA,CASSLVQTTEAFF,TGTGCCAGCAGCTTGGTTCAGACCACTGAAGCTTTCTTT
TRBV19,NA,TRBJ1-1,NA,CASSIQGVERTEAFF,TGTGCCAGTAGTATACAAGGGGTTGAGCGTACTGAAGCTTTCTTT
TRBV4-1,few,TRBJ2-7,NA,CASSQQFQVSYEQYF,TGCGCCAGCAGCCAACAGTTTCAAGTGAGTTACGAGCAGTACTTC
TRBV18,NA,TRBJ2-7,NA,CASSQDEVAGEQYF,TGTGCCAGCTCACAAGATGAGGTGGCAGGGGAGCAGTACTTC
TRBV10-2,NA,TRBJ2-5,NA,CASSESLGSQYF,TGCGCCAGCAGTGAGTCGCTTGGATCCCAGTACTTC
TRBV7-2,once,TRBJ2-1,NA,CASSLGIGFSYNEQFF,TGTGCCAGCAGCTTGGGCATTGGGTTCTCCTACAATGAGCAGTTCTTC
TRBV4-1,NA,TRBJ1-2,NA,CASSSAGQSYGYTF,TGCGCCAGCAGCTCGGCGGGCCAGTCCTATGGCTACACCTTC